The rows below give T cell receptor beta chains drawn from one sample of a study of blood T cell repertoires in COVID-19. TCRdb's copy holds only in-frame clones and misses some; the assay was immunoSEQ multiplex PCR. The sample holds around 200,000 clones, 70% to 90% seen once. The sample consisted of peripheral blood. All receptors derive from a human donor with active or convalescent COVID-19. The donor label of this sample is uncertain. CDR3s include the opening cysteine and the closing phenylalanine or tryptophan. D genes are given only for firm matches. Clone size appears in some rows only: once, few, many, or a class for an expanded clone.

CDR3aa	CDR3nt	abundance	v_gene	j_gene	d_gene
CASSWTGGSYEQYF	TGCGCCAGCAGTTGGACAGGGGGCTCCTACGAGCAGTACTTC	.	TRBV5-1	TRBJ2-7	TRBD1
CASSQAGASNYGYTF	TGTGCCAGCAGCCAAGCAGGGGCGTCTAACTATGGCTACACCTTC	once	TRBV6-5	TRBJ1-2	.
CASRSGTSASTDTQYF	TGCGCCAGCAGGTCCGGGACTAGCGCTAGCACAGATACGCAGTATTTT	many	TRBV5-1	TRBJ2-3	TRBD2
CASSLDRGGYTF	TGTGCCAGCAGCCTTGATAGGGGTGGCTACACCTTC	.	TRBV12-3/TRBV12-4	TRBJ1-2	.
CASSLGLAVNTGELFF	TGCGCCAGCAGCTTGGGACTAGCGGTGAACACCGGGGAGCTGTTTTTT	.	TRBV5-1	TRBJ2-2	TRBD2
CASSSGQGSYNEQFF	TGTGCCAGCAGCTCGGGACAGGGGTCCTACAATGAGCAGTTCTTC	.	TRBV7-9	TRBJ2-1	TRBD1
CAISSQGDSNQPQHF	TGTGCCATCAGCTCACAGGGCGATAGCAATCAGCCCCAGCATTTT	.	TRBV10-3	TRBJ1-5	.
CASSWGQGAGETQYF	TGTGCCAGCAGCTGGGGACAGGGGGCGGGGGAGACCCAGTACTTC	.	TRBV5-4	TRBJ2-5	TRBD1
CASSEAFLDHIPSGNTIYF	TGTGCCAGCAGTGAAGCTTTTTTAGATCATATTCCCTCTGGAAACACCATATATTTT	.	TRBV6-1	TRBJ1-3	.
CAISETGGPHEQYF	TGTGCCATCAGTGAAACGGGAGGGCCCCACGAGCAGTACTTC	.	TRBV10-3	TRBJ2-7	TRBD2
CATTGREGYNEQFF	TGTGCCACCACAGGGCGGGAGGGCTACAATGAGCAGTTCTTC	.	TRBV19	TRBJ2-1	TRBD2
CASSIREGGPFSSYEQYF	TGTGCCAGCAGCATCCGGGAGGGGGGTCCCTTCAGCTCCTACGAGCAGTACTTC	.	TRBV7-9	TRBJ2-7	TRBD2
CASSLGQGLSGGRETQYF	TGTGCCAGCAGTTTGGGACAGGGGTTAAGCGGGGGGAGGGAGACCCAGTACTTC	.	TRBV28	TRBJ2-5	.
CASSLAGGQETQYF	TGCGCCAGCAGCCTAGCGGGGGGGCAAGAGACCCAGTACTTC	.	TRBV4-3	TRBJ2-5	TRBD2
CASSSGQGQETQYF	TGTGCCAGCAGCTCCGGACAGGGGCAAGAGACCCAGTACTTC	.	TRBV28	TRBJ2-5	TRBD1
CATYLPGQGTEKLFF	TGTGCCACGTACCTTCCGGGACAGGGGACTGAAAAACTGTTTTTT	.	TRBV7-9	TRBJ1-4	TRBD1
CASSQSYEQYF	TGTGCCAGCAGTCAGTCCTACGAGCAGTACTTC	.	TRBV28	TRBJ2-7	.
CASSPLPGSDQPQHF	TGTGCCAGCTCACCGTTACCGGGGTCGGATCAGCCCCAGCATTTT	.	TRBV18	TRBJ1-5	.
CSVEDLLAGGQDEQFF	TGCAGCGTTGAAGACTTACTAGCGGGGGGGCAGGATGAGCAGTTCTTC	.	TRBV29-1	TRBJ2-1	TRBD2
CASSLRQGRLRTEAFF	TGTGCCAGCAGCCTTCGACAGGGGAGGCTACGCACTGAAGCTTTCTTT	few	TRBV7-2	TRBJ1-1	TRBD1
CSVVGGSRSNEQFF	TGCAGCGTTGTGGGCGGGAGTAGGTCCAATGAGCAGTTCTTC	.	TRBV29-1	TRBJ2-1	TRBD2
CASIRRGYGNTIYF	TGTGCCAGCATTCGCAGGGGGTATGGAAACACCATATATTTT	.	TRBV28	TRBJ1-3	TRBD1
CAWSPFVNSPLHF	TGTGCCTGGAGCCCATTTGTTAATTCACCCCTCCACTTT	.	TRBV30	TRBJ1-6	.
CASSRTGISTDTQYF	TGTGCCAGCAGCCGTACAGGGATTAGCACAGATACGCAGTATTTT	.	TRBV7-2	TRBJ2-3	.
CASSPSHQRGYGYTF	TGTGCCAGCAGCCCTTCGCACCAGAGAGGCTATGGCTACACCTTC	.	TRBV7-8	TRBJ1-2	.
CSVESSGNTEAFF	TGCAGCGTTGAGTCGTCAGGGAACACTGAAGCTTTCTTT	.	TRBV29-1	TRBJ1-1	.
CASTPRTGLSNQPQHF	TGTGCCAGCACCCCCCGGACAGGGCTAAGCAATCAGCCCCAGCATTTT	.	TRBV2	TRBJ1-5	TRBD1
CASSPSGLAGRNEQFF	TGTGCCAGCAGCCCCAGCGGACTAGCGGGCCGCAATGAGCAGTTCTTC	.	TRBV3-1/TRBV3-2	TRBJ2-1	TRBD2
CASSPGTSGRNEQFF	TGTGCCAGCTCACCCGGGACTAGCGGGAGAAATGAGCAGTTCTTC	.	TRBV18	TRBJ2-1	TRBD2
CASSWTGSSTDTQYF	TGCGCCAGCAGCTGGACAGGTTCTAGCACAGATACGCAGTATTTT	once	TRBV5-1	TRBJ2-3	TRBD1
CASSWTSGGGPNEQFF	TGTGCCAGCAGCTGGACTAGCGGGGGGGGCCCCAATGAGCAGTTCTTC	.	TRBV3-1/TRBV3-2	TRBJ2-1	TRBD2
CASSLGGEETQYF	TGTGCCAGCAGCTTGGGGGGAGAAGAGACCCAGTACTTC	.	TRBV5-4	TRBJ2-5	.
CASSPGILASGSLPDTQYF	TGTGCCAGCAGCCCAGGGATATTGGCTAGCGGGAGTTTGCCAGATACGCAGTATTTT	.	TRBV5-4	TRBJ2-3	TRBD2
CASSIQGYTGELFF	TGTGCCAGCAGCATTCAGGGGTACACCGGGGAGCTGTTTTTT	.	TRBV5-5	TRBJ2-2	.
CASSLVSGGLYNEQFF	TGTGCCAGCAGCTTGGTCAGCGGGGGACTCTACAATGAGCAGTTCTTC	.	TRBV5-4	TRBJ2-1	TRBD2
CASSSAGAYGYTF	TGTGCCAGCAGCTCGGCGGGGGCCTATGGCTACACCTTC	.	TRBV11-3	TRBJ1-2	.
CASRLQGDSGNTIYF	TGCGCCAGCAGGTTACAGGGCGACTCTGGAAACACCATATATTTT	.	TRBV5-1	TRBJ1-3	.
CASSLVGTGPGNTIYF	TGTGCCAGCAGCTTAGTCGGGACAGGCCCGGGAAACACCATATATTTT	.	TRBV7-9	TRBJ1-3	TRBD1
CASSGGAQETQYF	TGTGCCAGCAGCGGGGGTGCCCAAGAGACCCAGTACTTC	.	TRBV6-5	TRBJ2-5	.
CASSASGGLTDTQYF	TGTGCCAGCAGCGCTAGCGGGGGCCTCACAGATACGCAGTATTTT	.	TRBV7-9	TRBJ2-3	TRBD2
CASSPIAGNTEAFF	TGTGCCAGCTCACCAATCGCCGGGAACACTGAAGCTTTCTTT	.	TRBV18	TRBJ1-1	.
CASSYTQASTDTQYF	TGTGCCAGCAGTTACACACAGGCCAGCACAGATACGCAGTATTTT	.	TRBV6-5	TRBJ2-3	.
CARRWEGLPNEQFF	TGTGCCAGAAGGTGGGAGGGCCTACCCAATGAGCAGTTCTTC	.	TRBV5-3	TRBJ2-1	TRBD2